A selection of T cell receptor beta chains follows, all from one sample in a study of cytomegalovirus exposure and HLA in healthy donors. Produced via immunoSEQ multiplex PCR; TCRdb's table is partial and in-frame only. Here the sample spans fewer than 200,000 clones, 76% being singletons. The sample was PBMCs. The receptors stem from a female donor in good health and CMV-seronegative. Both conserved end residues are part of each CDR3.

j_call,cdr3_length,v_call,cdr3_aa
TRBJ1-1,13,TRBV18,CASSPSGNTEAFF
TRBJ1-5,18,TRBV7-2,CASSLAQGWEGSNQPQHF
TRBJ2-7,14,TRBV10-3,CAISESIGAREQYF
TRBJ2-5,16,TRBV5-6,CASSWGPSGSMETQYF
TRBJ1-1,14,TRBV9,CASSVRERNTEAFF
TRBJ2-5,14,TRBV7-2,CASSSVAGVKTQYF
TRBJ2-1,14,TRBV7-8,CASSPKYGPNEQFF
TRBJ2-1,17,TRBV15,CATSRAPGTSGRHEQFF
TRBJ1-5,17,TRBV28,CASSFHLGRGANQPQHF
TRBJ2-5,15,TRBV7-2,CASSTLTGPQETQYF
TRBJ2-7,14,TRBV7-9,CASSLAGRSYEQYF
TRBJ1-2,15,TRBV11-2,CASSSVRATNYGYTF
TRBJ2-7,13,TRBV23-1,CASSPSGLYEQYF
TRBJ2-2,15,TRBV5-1,CASSLKQANTGELFF
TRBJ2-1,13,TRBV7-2,CASSLNRVRWQFF
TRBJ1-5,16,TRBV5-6,CASSLYLAGGNQPQHF
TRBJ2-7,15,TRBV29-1,CSVEWDRGFTYEQYF
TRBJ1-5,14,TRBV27,CASRDSDSNQPQHF
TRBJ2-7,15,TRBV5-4,CASSYWGTVSYEQYF
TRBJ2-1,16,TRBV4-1,CASSQDRASGGSEQFF
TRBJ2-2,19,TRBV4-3,CASSQSRGLAGGGPGELFF
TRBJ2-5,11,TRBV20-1,CSARDTETQYF
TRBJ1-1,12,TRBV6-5,CASRDSNTEAFF
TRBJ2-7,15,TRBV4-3,CASSQATSGGYEQYF
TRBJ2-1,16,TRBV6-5,CASSLTGRGSYNEQFF
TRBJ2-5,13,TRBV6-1,CASIKGVQETQYF
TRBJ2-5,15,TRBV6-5,CASSLGQGARETQYF
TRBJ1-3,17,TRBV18,CASSPGPGLSSGNTIYF
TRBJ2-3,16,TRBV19,CASSLLGSGRTDTQYF
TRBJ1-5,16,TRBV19,CASSIGPTNSNQPQHF
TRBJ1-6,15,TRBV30,CAWSVSGTGVSPLHF
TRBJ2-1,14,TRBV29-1,CSVDKIAGTNEQFF
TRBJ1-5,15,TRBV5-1,CASSLHGGDNQPQHF
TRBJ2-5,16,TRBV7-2,CASSARKSGAQETQYF
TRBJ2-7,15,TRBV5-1,CASSVTGGASYEQYF
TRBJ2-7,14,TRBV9,CASSIRQGDYEQYF
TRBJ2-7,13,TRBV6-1,CAHSRTVAYEQYF
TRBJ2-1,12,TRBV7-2,CASNRENFLLFF
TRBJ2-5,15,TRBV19,CASSMRASRLETQYF
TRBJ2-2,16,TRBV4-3,CASSRGLPPNTGELFF
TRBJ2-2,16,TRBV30,CAWRDRGRGDTGELFF
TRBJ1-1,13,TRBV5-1,CASLREPNTEAFF
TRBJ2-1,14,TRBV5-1,CASSQAWGGNEQFF
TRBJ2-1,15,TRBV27,CASSSGQGRNNEQFF
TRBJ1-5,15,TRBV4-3,CASSDSYNSNQPQHF
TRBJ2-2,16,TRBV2,CASSPTSGGPAGELFF
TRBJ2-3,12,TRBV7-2,CASSPFTDTQYF
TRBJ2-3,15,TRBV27,CASSAASGGADTQYF
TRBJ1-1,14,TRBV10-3,CAISMAGANTEAFF
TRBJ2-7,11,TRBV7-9,CASRDSHEQYF
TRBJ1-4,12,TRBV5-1,CASSLDLGKLFF
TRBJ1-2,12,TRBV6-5,CVCGVEGYGYTF
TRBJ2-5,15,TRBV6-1,CASSASTSYQETQYF
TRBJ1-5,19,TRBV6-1,CASSGRSDRGPLSNQPQHF
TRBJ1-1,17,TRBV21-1,CASSKRGPGVRNTEAFF
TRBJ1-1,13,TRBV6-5,CASSYIDRQGAFF
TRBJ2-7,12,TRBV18,CASSPSGNEQYF
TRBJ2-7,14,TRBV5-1,CVSSLGGQGYEQYF
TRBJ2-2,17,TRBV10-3,CAISGKLEGTNTGELFF
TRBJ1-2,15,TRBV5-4,CASSFDGGLGYGYTF